Listed here is a single T cell receptor (beta chain). No cognate antigen has been identified for it. Per-base qualities were not stored, and no clone one base away is much larger. This sample was taken from a study of blood T cells in healthy people across ages (dated by TCRdb to about 2015). Regarding the study in general: In model experiments, template switching captured about one uniquely barcoded TCR beta cDNA molecule for every two T cells. Four age groups were formed from the donors: young (average 16 years), middle-aged (approximately 42), aged (approximately 60) and long-lived (82). Two additional independent replicas of 1 million unique cDNA reads from the same blood draw were analyzed for two donors (one aged 18 to 30 and one aged 80 or older). To track age-related changes in TCR beta repertoire diversity, the study relied on deep sequencing normalized with unique cDNA molecular identifiers.

The donors were roughly 40 Caucasian individuals from Russia, aged roughly 6 to 95 years, who were systemically healthy. Each donor gave about 10 milliliters of peripheral blood, drawn into EDTA-treated Vacutainer tubes. Ficoll-Paque density-gradient centrifugation was used to isolate PBMCs, with at least 6 million per sample. Total RNA, at least 5 micrograms per sample, was extracted from PBMCs with Trizol reagent. For every donor, an aliquot of PBMCs went through flow cytometry to measure the percentages of naive CD45RAhigh/CD27high T cells. Library preparation was by 5' RACE. Sequencing was carried out with an Illumina HiSeq 2500. The second PCR ran for roughly 7 to 11 cycles and used a J-beta primer mix along with a sample-barcoded 5' primer. A template-switch 5' adaptor carrying 12 random nucleotides introduced a unique molecular identifier onto each TCR beta cDNA molecule. Each sample yielded at least 3 million CDR3-containing paired-end reads. All of the RNA was converted into first-strand cDNA using the Mint cDNA synthesis kit, with a TRBC-specific oligonucleotide serving as the primer. After uracil-DNA glycosylase treatment, a first 18-cycle PCR used universal primers M1SS and BC2_uni_R on all cDNA. Regarding the original processing steps: Each sample was normalized by randomly selecting 1 million high-quality reads, each carrying a distinct molecular identifier. Instead of being binned into consensus sequences, reads with shared molecular identifiers were discarded. MiTCR, run with a Q25 quality threshold and the strictest error-elimination algorithm, handled CDR3 identification, clonotype clustering and error correction. Lower-bound total TCR beta diversity was estimated with a nonparametric unseen species model using Euler transformation. TCRdb passed the public sequencing reads through fastp at Q25 and MiXCR, retaining productive beta sequences. Entries that share a CDR3 protein sequence are merged under the most common genes and DNA. V and J calls and clone size were set by TCRdb, not the authors. The sample records around 800,000 distinct CDR3 sequences, about 26% of which are singletons. The biggest ten clones account for 2.5% to 3.5% of the sample.

The CDR3 spans 17 residues, from the cysteine through the phenylalanine. Only the CDR3 part of the read is kept: 51 bases, read in frame from the first base. Reading the germline V gene gives CDR1 SGHRS and CDR2 YFSETQ. V loses 1 base, J loses 0 bases, and the germline ends lie 16 bases apart. What the work shows at the level of the full study, not this receptor alone: Observed TCR beta diversity per million T cells fell roughly linearly with age, and a significant reduction was already apparent by age roughly 40. There was a strong correlation between observed TCR beta diversity and the percentage of naive T cells measured by flow cytometry. Because profiling used bulk unsorted PBMCs, naive and antigen-experienced compartments could not be compared conclusively. The long-lived group showed more naive CD4+ T cells, fewer expanded clones and increased TCR diversity than the aged group, suggesting age selection. Because the CMV infection status of the donors was unknown, age-related changes in expanded clonotypes may potentially have been confounded. Estimates of total diversity from one million sequenced T cells were regarded as lower bounds and underestimates.

This same sample was also taken into another study, of T cells of mothers and their children. In that second paper, the authors write: Donors were nine systemically healthy Caucasian individuals: three mothers and their six children. cDNA synthesis consumed the entire amount of extracted RNA, loaded at about 1.5 ug RNA in each 15 ul reaction. In the second PCR, the M1S primer introduced both the sample barcodes and 2-4 random nucleotides. More than 8.5 million TCR beta CDR3 reads were obtained from each mother, and roughly 3 million reads were obtained from each child. TCR recombination output is similarly shaped by thymic selection in related and unrelated pairs, with a minor effect exerted by inherited differences. Normalized repertoire overlap was always found to be slightly, but never significantly, higher in related mother-child pairs than in unrelated mother-child pairs. Persistent microchimeric T cell clones were not detected, at a sensitivity of around 99 clones per million clonotypes. Deep NGS was used in the study to compare the TCR beta repertoires of mothers and children and to look for features that separate related mother-child pairs from unrelated individuals. Mothers averaged approximately 41 +/- 4 years of age and children averaged roughly 12 +/- 4 years. After adapters were ligated using NEBNext reagents, the libraries underwent 100+100 nt paired-end sequencing on an Illumina HiSeq 2000. To prevent cross-contamination, the mother and child libraries were prepared a month apart and were sequenced in separate runs. For each donor, somewhere between 500,000 and 2,000,000 distinct TCR beta clonotypes were identified. Naive TCR beta clonotypes were estimated from low-frequency clonotypes matched to each donor's FACS-determined naive share, without sorting.

This clonotype originated in a boy aged 5-17 years in good health. The chain was built from TRBV5-1 and TRBJ2-5; matching of 6 bases hints at TRBD2 as the D gene. Input material: blood. The nucleotide sequence is given as TGCGCCAGCAGCTTGCTACCGGGGACTTCGTACCAAGAGACCCAGTACTTC. Its amino acids are CASSLLPGTSYQETQYF. Here the CDR3 is joined to the reference TRBV5-1 and TRBJ2-5 genes, and the full variable domain is: KAGVTQTPRYLIKTRGQQVTLSCSPISGHRSVSWYQQTPGQGLQFLFEYFSETQRNKGNFPGRFSGRQFSNSRSEMNVSTLELGDSALYLCASSLLPGTSYQETQYFGPGTRLLVL.